Listed below are T cell receptor beta chains from one sample, sequenced in a study of blood T cell repertoires in COVID-19. Profiling relied on immunoSEQ multiplex PCR, and the TCRdb table lists in-frame clones only, not all of them. The data show about 260,000 clones, roughly nine tenths seen once. The sample comprised PBMCs or T cells enriched from blood (not recorded which). The source is a woman aged 18-29 years who had recovered from COVID-19. Each CDR3 is given without its conserved first and last residue. The order of the fields is clone size, V gene, J gene, CDR3 protein. Size tells how often a clone was seen (once, few, many) or the class of an expanded clone, and some rows leave it out.

few	TRBV3-1/TRBV3-2	TRBJ1-1	ASRNLRDSLNTEAF
.	TRBV11-2	TRBJ2-5	ASSLDWARTQY
.	TRBV27	TRBJ2-5	ASSSYDRGDGETQY
.	TRBV5-1	TRBJ1-2	ASNPGGYGYT
.	TRBV5-1	TRBJ2-7	ASSLDRQGSYEQY
.	TRBV27	TRBJ2-7	ASSLFGDREAYEQY
.	TRBV6-1	TRBJ1-2	ASSEDREYGYT
.	TRBV21-1	TRBJ2-1	ASSEPGLATFREQF
few	TRBV18	TRBJ2-7	HGGFMTYEQY
.	TRBV7-6	TRBJ2-2	ASSMGLAGETGELF
.	TRBV5-8	TRBJ1-2	ASSAGQGISYT
medium-sized	TRBV7-9	TRBJ1-1	ASSSSTEAF
.	TRBV13	TRBJ1-6	ASSRLSLRDRGDGNSPLH
.	TRBV15	TRBJ2-5	ATSSPPGDEEETQY
.	TRBV7-9	TRBJ2-7	ASSFGRGREQY
.	TRBV6-5	TRBJ1-1	ASRPGQGARAF
.	TRBV28	TRBJ1-1	AIRTGGASHTEAF
.	TRBV25-1	TRBJ2-3	ASSEQRRGTDTQY
once	TRBV19	TRBJ1-2	ASSVQGSYGYT
.	TRBV5-4	TRBJ1-4	ASSPLRVATNEKLF
.	TRBV15	TRBJ2-5	ATSKRTGGETQY
.	TRBV9	TRBJ1-1	ASSVEVGATEAF
.	TRBV6-5	TRBJ1-1	ASRRGGMNTEAF
.	TRBV6-2/TRBV6-3	TRBJ2-7	ASSYWTSGASYEQY
.	TRBV21-1	TRBJ1-2	ASSKPRTGRGYT
.	TRBV12-3/TRBV12-4	TRBJ1-2	ASSDRVHGYT
.	TRBV5-6	TRBJ1-2	ASSRGPGQLYGYT
.	TRBV7-6	TRBJ1-5	ASATGGNQPQH
.	TRBV10-3	TRBJ1-6	AISESGGYNSPLH
.	TRBV4-1	TRBJ2-1	ASSQVASGTSGGKSYNEQF
.	TRBV5-4	TRBJ1-2	ASSLITGYGYT
.	TRBV5-6	TRBJ1-2	ASSPGQDYGYT
.	TRBV11-2	TRBJ2-7	ASSLEGGRHYEQY
.	TRBV2	TRBJ1-5	ASSEGSGFGQPQH
.	TRBV25-1	TRBJ1-1	ASSETGRNTEAF
.	TRBV2	TRBJ2-1	ASSSGGSNEQF